These T cell receptor beta chains were read from a single sample in a study of CD8+ T cells in alopecia areata. Here immunoSEQ multiplex PCR was the method, and the copy in TCRdb shows in-frame clones only, minus some. The sample lists 180,000 or so clones; roughly 63% were seen once. The specimen was CD4+ T cells sorted from blood, collected at week 0. These receptors were obtained from a human donor with alopecia areata. The CDR3 runs from the conserved cysteine through the conserved F or W. The D gene is left open where the match is weak. The size entry is marked missing in some rows and otherwise reads once, few, many or a size class.

TRBV14	-	TRBJ2-2	-	CASSQQNTGELFF	TGTGCCAGCAGCCAACAGAACACCGGGGAGCTGTTTTTT
TRBV2	-	TRBJ2-7	-	CASMVSPMGSHEEQYF	TGTGCCAGCATGGTCAGCCCTATGGGGAGCCATGAGGAGCAGTACTTC
TRBV7-7	-	TRBJ2-5	-	CASSSQQGYGPQYF	TGTGCCAGCAGCTCCCAACAGGGATATGGGCCCCAGTACTTC
TRBV11-2	-	TRBJ1-5	-	CASSLGGLDQPQHF	TGTGCCAGCAGCTTAGGTGGTCTCGATCAGCCCCAGCATTTT
TRBV27	once	TRBJ1-5	TRBD1	CASSWTGRGNQPQHF	TGTGCCAGCAGTTGGACAGGTCGGGGCAATCAGCCCCAGCATTTT
TRBV6-6	-	TRBJ2-7	-	CASRSVYNEQYF	TGTGCCAGCCGGAGCGTGTATAACGAGCAGTACTTC
TRBV30	-	TRBJ2-7	-	CAWSAMGGHEQYF	TGTGCCTGGAGTGCCATGGGGGGCCACGAGCAGTACTTC
TRBV6-1	-	TRBJ2-5	TRBD2	CASTPIAGLGETQYF	TGTGCCAGCACTCCTATAGCGGGGTTGGGAGAGACCCAGTACTTC
TRBV6-4	-	TRBJ2-4	TRBD1	CASSEGRDRLAKNIQYF	TGTGCCAGCAGTGAAGGTCGGGACAGATTAGCCAAAAACATTCAGTACTTC
TRBV14	few	TRBJ1-2	TRBD1	CASSRDREGYTF	TGTGCCAGCAGCCGGGACAGGGAAGGCTACACCTTC
TRBV23-1	-	TRBJ1-5	-	CASSLKEGVTLEPQHF	TGCGCCAGCAGTCTCAAGGAGGGGGTCACTCTGGAGCCCCAGCATTTT
TRBV5-1	-	TRBJ2-3	-	CASRAQGVTDTQYF	TGCGCCAGCAGAGCTCAGGGTGTCACAGATACGCAGTATTTT
TRBV2	-	TRBJ1-2	-	CASSEVQYGYTF	TGTGCCAGCAGTGAGGTCCAGTATGGCTACACCTTC
TRBV29-1	-	TRBJ1-1	TRBD1	CSVPRTGGLSNTEAFF	TGCAGCGTGCCTCGGACAGGGGGCTTATCGAACACTGAAGCTTTCTTT
TRBV10-3	-	TRBJ2-1	TRBD2	CAIRGTSGSRNEQFF	TGTGCCATCAGGGGGACTAGCGGGAGTAGAAATGAGCAGTTCTTC
TRBV28	-	TRBJ2-7	TRBD1	CASSLQGVHEQYF	TGTGCCAGCAGCCTACAGGGGGTACACGAGCAGTACTTC
TRBV7-3	few	TRBJ1-2	TRBD1	CASSFPYRGRGYGYTF	TGTGCCAGCAGTTTTCCTTATAGGGGGCGCGGCTATGGCTACACCTTC
TRBV11-2	-	TRBJ2-5	-	CASSLSPLVGQETQYF	TGTGCCAGCAGCTTAAGTCCCCTAGTTGGCCAAGAGACCCAGTACTTC
TRBV10-3	-	TRBJ1-1	-	CAISEFGDSEAFF	TGTGCCATCAGTGAGTTCGGGGATTCTGAAGCTTTCTTT
TRBV5-1	-	TRBJ2-7	TRBD1	CASSLGLRGPEEQYF	TGCGCCAGCAGCTTGGGGCTCAGGGGGCCCGAGGAGCAGTACTTC
TRBV30	-	TRBJ2-6	-	CAWRASSGANVLTF	TGTGCCTGGAGGGCCAGCTCTGGGGCCAACGTCCTGACTTTC
TRBV30	-	TRBJ1-5	TRBD1	CAWQGTGNNQPQHF	TGTGCCTGGCAGGGGACAGGCAACAATCAGCCCCAGCATTTT
TRBV28	-	TRBJ2-7	TRBD1	CASSPRAGQGTYEQYF	TGTGCCAGCAGCCCGCGGGCGGGACAGGGCACCTACGAGCAGTACTTC
TRBV9	few	TRBJ1-2	-	CASSVGDGYTF	TGTGCCAGCAGCGTAGGGGATGGCTACACCTTC
TRBV2	-	TRBJ2-3	-	CASSEGVGTDTQYF	TGTGCCAGCAGTGAAGGGGTCGGCACAGATACGCAGTATTTT
TRBV28	-	TRBJ1-6	TRBD1	CASGYRGSYSPLHF	TGTGCCAGCGGATACAGGGGAAGTTATTCACCCCTCCACTTT
TRBV29-1	-	TRBJ1-2	-	CSVVGTREGYGYTF	TGCAGCGTTGTGGGAACAAGGGAGGGCTATGGCTACACCTTC
TRBV4-3	-	TRBJ2-7	TRBD1	CASSLRTGTEQYF	TGCGCCAGCAGCCTTCGGACAGGAACCGAGCAGTACTTC